These 19 T cell receptor beta chains share one sample of origin, sequenced in a study of technical replicates of blood from a few donors. Produced via immunoSEQ multiplex PCR; TCRdb's table is partial and in-frame only. The data show 65,000 to 95,000 clones, with 95% to 98% seen just once and 0.12% to 0.15% held by the top ten. The sequencing input was T cells isolated from PBMCs. All receptors come from a human donor in good health.

This clone occurred once. The chain links TRBV28 to TRBJ2-7; D is perhaps TRBD2 (6 bases). The V gene's germline CDR1 is MDHEN and CDR2 SYDVKM. V shed 6 bases and J shed 2 bases, with 14 bases lying between them. The CDR3 is 14 residues long. The CDR3 coding sequence is TGTGCCAGCAGCGCATTCGGGGGTCCCTACGAGCAGTACTTC. Translating gives CASSAFGGPYEQYF.

The chain joins TRBV5-1 to TRBJ2-7; 8 positions agree with TRBD1. The germline gives CDR1 SGHRS, CDR2 YFSETQ. V was pared by 4 bases and J by 6 bases, with 3 bases of the junction left unmatched. This CDR3 has 12 amino acids. The CDR3 loop is CASSVGTGEQYF. The DNA for the CDR3 is TGCGCCAGCAGCGTTGGGACAGGCGAGCAGTACTTC.

This chain joins TRBV6-5 and TRBJ2-3; 7 nucleotides agree with TRBD2. J gave up 3 bases and V 0 bases, and 3 bases lay outside the gene matches. CDR3 length: 15 residues. From germline, CDR1 is MNHEY and CDR2 SVGAGI. As DNA, the CDR3 is TGTGCCAGCAGTTACTCCGTCGGGGGGACAGATACGCAGTATTTT. Amino acid sequence: CASSYSVGGTDTQYF.

The J gene is TRBJ1-1, the V gene TRBV4-1; D might be TRBD1 (6 bases). The length of the CDR3 is 14 residues. CDR1 and CDR2 from the germline V gene are MGHRA and YSYEKL. The V end was cut by 3 bases, the J end by 1 base, with 9 bases between. DNA of the CDR3: TGCGCCAGCAGCCAGAGGGGGGGGAACACTGAAGCTTTCTTT. It is translated as CASSQRGGNTEAFF.

The chain joins TRBV6-5 to TRBJ2-7; tentatively, D is TRBD1 (5 bases). V shed 5 bases and J shed 3 bases, with 8 bases lying between them. The CDR3 has 12 residues. Germline V lookup: CDR1 MNHEY, CDR2 SVGAGI. Here the CDR3 DNA reads TGTGCCAGCAGTGCAACAGGCTACGAGCAGTACTTC. Protein product: CASSATGYEQYF.

The chain links TRBV7-9 to TRBJ1-5; a weak D match, TRBD1 (6 bases). This CDR3 is 15 amino acids long. V gave up 5 bases and J gave up 1 base, with 12 bases separating them. Germline values: CDR1 SEHNR, CDR2 FQNEAQ (reference sequence). The CDR3 region has the DNA TGTGCCAGCAGCCCGGACAGTTTCAGCAATCAGCCCCAGCATTTT. It translates to CASSPDSFSNQPQHF.

The chain carries TRBV14 and TRBJ2-7; 9 bases agree with TRBD1. From germline, CDR1 is SGHDN and CDR2 FVKESK. The CDR3 loop spans 14 amino acids. Trimming cost V 3 bases and J 2 bases; bases outside gene matches: 2. CDR3 sequence (DNA): TGTGCCAGCAGCCATAACAGGGGGCCCTACGAGCAGTACTTC. This codes for CASSHNRGPYEQYF.

V gene TRBV5-1 combines with J gene TRBJ1-1; 7 nucleotides line up with TRBD1. This CDR3 contains 16 residues. Germline values: CDR1 SGHRS, CDR2 YFSETQ. Trimming took 1 base from V and 6 from J; bases not matched to a gene: 12. CDR3 sequence reads: CASSLWGRGWKAEAFF. The CDR3 DNA reads TGCGCCAGCAGCTTGTGGGGCAGGGGGTGGAAGGCTGAAGCTTTCTTT.

The chain carries TRBV4-1 and TRBJ2-2; no reliable D call. Germline CDR1 reads MGHRA; CDR2 reads YSYEKL. With 3 bases removed from V and 7 bases from J, the gap between germline ends came to 6 bases. This CDR3 is 12 amino acids long. CDR3 loop: CASSQVVGELFF. In DNA form, the CDR3 reads TGCGCCAGCAGCCAGGTAGTCGGGGAGCTGTTTTTT.

V gene TRBV4-1 combines with J gene TRBJ2-5, with 8 bases identical to TRBD2. J lost 2 bases, V lost 1 base, and 3 bases had no gene match. The germline CDR1 and CDR2 sequences are MGHRA and YSYEKL. The CDR3 is 15 residues long. CDR3 in amino acids: CASSQVAGGQETQYF. The CDR3 DNA is TGCGCCAGCAGCCAAGTTGCGGGAGGACAAGAGACCCAGTACTTC.

The chain links TRBV28 to TRBJ2-7; possible D gene TRBD1, 5 bases. The germline gives CDR1 MDHEN, CDR2 SYDVKM. Between the trimmed V and J ends, which lost 3 bases and 5 bases, there was a span of 8 bases. This CDR3 spans 12 amino acids. This CDR3 is CASSFKGNEQYF. The CDR3, as DNA: TGTGCCAGCAGTTTCAAGGGGAACGAGCAGTACTTC.

J is TRBJ2-7 and V is TRBV5-1; D unclear. V was cut by 1 base and J by 2 bases, with 10 bases left in between. This CDR3 comprises 14 residues. Germline values: CDR1 SGHRS, CDR2 YFSETQ. The CDR3: CASSLWASTYEQYF. CDR3 bases: TGCGCCAGCAGCTTGTGGGCCTCCACCTACGAGCAGTACTTC.

V and J are TRBV5-1 and TRBJ1-1; 7 bases map to TRBD1. Germline V gene data show CDR1 as SGHRS and CDR2 as YFSETQ. V shed 7 bases and J 8 bases; nucleotides not matched to a gene: 11. The CDR3 spans 13 residues. The CDR3 is CASRDSDDKEAFF. The DNA for the CDR3 is TGCGCCAGCCGGGACAGCGACGATAAAGAAGCTTTCTTT.

A remark on this clone: Other DNA sequences from this sample encode an identical CDR3 as well. The V gene is TRBV5-1, the J gene TRBJ2-1; TRBD2 agrees at 10 bases. This CDR3 spans 15 amino acids. Trimming cost V 0 bases and J 4 bases; bases outside gene matches: 1. Germline assignment: CDR1 SGHRS and CDR2 YFSETQ. CDR3 loop: CASSLGTSGYNEQFF. Written as DNA, the CDR3 is TGCGCCAGCAGCTTGGGGACTAGCGGATACAATGAGCAGTTCTTC.

The V gene is TRBV28, the J gene TRBJ2-7; 9 nucleotides match TRBD2. There are 17 residues in the CDR3. Germline V gene sequence: CDR1 MDHEN, CDR2 SYDVKM. The junction had 10 bases not matched to a gene; V was cut back by 2 bases and J by 2 bases. CDR3 DNA sequence: TGTGCCAGCAGTTTAACGGTAGCGGGAGAAGGCACCTACGAGCAGTACTTC. Translating gives CASSLTVAGEGTYEQYF.

Only one count was recorded for this clone. The genes are TRBV5-1 and TRBJ1-1; D is possibly TRBD1 (6 bases). The CDR3 is 17 residues long. Trimming cost V 4 bases and J 4 bases, with 23 bases left between them. The germline V gene has CDR1 SGHRS and CDR2 YFSETQ. In nucleotides, the CDR3 is TGCGCCAGCAGCGGGGGACAAGCCACCTATCCGGGCACTGAAGCTTTCTTT. Protein product: CASSGGQATYPGTEAFF. The full variable domain, rest sourced from reference TRBV5-1 and TRBJ1-1, is KAGVTQTPRYLIKTRGQQVTLSCSPISGHRSVSWYQQTPGQGLQFLFEYFSETQRNKGNFPGRFSGRQFSNSRSEMNVSTLELGDSALYLCASSGGQATYPGTEAFFGQGTRLTVV.

This clone was observed once. The DNA of the CDR3 is TGTGCCAGTAAGCGACAGGGACTTCTCTCCTACGAGCAGTACTTC. Translating gives CASKRQGLLSYEQYF. V is TRBV28 and J is TRBJ2-7; TRBD1 might be the D (7 bases). Per germline, CDR1 MDHEN and CDR2 SYDVKM. The V and J ends lost 9 bases and 0 bases respectively, with 18 bases between them. The CDR3 is made up of 15 amino acids.

CDR3 region: CASGTAPSEQYF. The CDR3 DNA reads as TGTGCCAGCGGGACAGCCCCGTCCGAGCAGTACTTC. The V gene is TRBV2, the J gene TRBJ2-7; the match to TRBD1 covers 7 bases. The CDR3 runs 12 residues. Germline V gene lookup returns CDR1 SNHLY and CDR2 FYNNEI. V shed 8 bases and J 6 bases; nucleotides not matched to a gene: 7.

The chain uses TRBV27 and TRBJ2-7, with D possibly TRBD2 on 5 matching bases. Between the trimmed V and J ends, which lost 1 base and 0 bases, there was a span of 7 bases. Germline lookup yields CDR1 MNHEY and CDR2 SMNVEV (reference sequence). The CDR3 has 14 residues. CDR3 DNA: TGTGCCAGCAGTTTATTCGGGGACTCCTACGAGCAGTACTTC. Translated: CASSLFGDSYEQYF.